This record concerns one T cell receptor (beta chain) sequence. Which antigen it targets is not known. No base quality values were provided; no much bigger clone lies one nucleotide off. V is pared back by 2 bases and J by 0 bases, with 13 bases lying between the germline termini. Counted from cysteine to phenylalanine, this CDR3 has 16 amino acids. Only CDR3 DNA remains: 48 bases, in frame from the first base. CDR1 and CDR2 are drawn from the germline V gene: ENHRY, SYGVKD. This sample is drawn from a study of blood T cell repertoires in COVID-19 (dated by TCRdb to the early 2020s). Broadly, across the study: Samples from collaborators originated in the United States, Italy and Spain and spanned both the acute and convalescent phases of COVID-19. Where available, HLA class I and class II types were obtained from metadata supplied by the sample provider rather than from assay-based typing. The samples were drawn from two sources: the first 160 participants of the ongoing ImmuneRACE study, and 1,200 or so subjects contributed by 6 global collaborators. The prospective study material was composed of cDNA or gDNA derived from T cells, B-cell-depleted T cells, or PBMCs. The sample metadata nearly always contained a de-identified subject ID, COVID-19 status, age in years and sex. The repertoires were released in a freely available public database meant as a resource for research on the immune response to SARS-CoV-2. The dataset comprised deeply sampled blood TCRbeta repertoires from subjects exposed to, actively infected with, or recovered from COVID-19.

TCRbeta CDR3 regions were amplified from genomic DNA by means of the immunoSEQ Assay, a bias-controlled multiplex PCR. In the source study's methods: Within the assay, amplification of reference gene primers was used to estimate how many nucleated cells each sample contained. To quantify the absolute abundance of each unique TCRbeta CDR3 rearrangement, sequence reads were collapsed and filtered. For each sample, productive Simpson clonality was calculated as the square root of Simpson's diversity index across productive rearrangements. TCRdb took this table from immuneACCESS and kept in-frame rearrangements with V and J called. Such tables lack part of the clones; where checked against another copy, unresolved V genes explain under half of the gap, and the rest is unexplained. That table is the source of V, J and clone size, and D and trimming were worked out from the DNA. This sample is represented by about 54,000 clones; 80% to 90% of them were singletons. Approximately 5.7% of the sample belongs to the ten largest clones.

Collaborating institutions collected whole blood in K2EDTA tubes following their own protocols. Collaborator samples were shipped for TCRbeta analysis as frozen whole blood, isolated PBMCs, or DNA extracted from either sample type. General findings and caveats noted by the study authors: How much clinical and demographic metadata was included differed by source and by participant, and the metadata was provided uncurated.

The rearranged chain carries TRBV10-3 and TRBJ1-2, with the identity of the D gene unclear. The specimen sequenced was peripheral blood. This sequence was found in a woman aged 55-70 years with acute or convalescent COVID-19. The encoded CDR3 is CAISEEGQRANYGYTF. The DNA sequence is TGTGCCATCAGTGAGGAGGGTCAGCGAGCTAACTATGGCTACACCTTC.